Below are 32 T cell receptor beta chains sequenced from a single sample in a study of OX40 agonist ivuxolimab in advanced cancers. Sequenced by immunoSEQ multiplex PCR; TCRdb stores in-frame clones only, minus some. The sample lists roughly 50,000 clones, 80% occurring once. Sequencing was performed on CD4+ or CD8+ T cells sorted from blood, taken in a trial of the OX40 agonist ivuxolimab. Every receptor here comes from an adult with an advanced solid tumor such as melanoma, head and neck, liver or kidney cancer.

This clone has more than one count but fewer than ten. The CDR3 is CASSRDSPNTGELFF. The DNA of the CDR3 is TGCGCCAGCAGCCGGGACTCTCCGAACACCGGGGAGCTGTTTTTT. The chain employs TRBV5-1 and TRBJ2-2; D is perhaps TRBD2 (6 bases). Germline loops: CDR1 SGHRS, CDR2 YFSETQ. V was cut by 4 bases and J by 0 bases, with 10 bases left in between. CDR3 length: 15 amino acids.

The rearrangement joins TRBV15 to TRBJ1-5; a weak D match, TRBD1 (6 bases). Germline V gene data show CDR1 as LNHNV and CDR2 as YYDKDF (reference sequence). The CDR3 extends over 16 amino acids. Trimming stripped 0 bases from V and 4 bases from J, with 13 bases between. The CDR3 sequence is CATSREQGAGNQPQHF. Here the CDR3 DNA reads TGTGCCACCAGCAGAGAACAGGGTGCGGGAAATCAGCCCCAGCATTTT.

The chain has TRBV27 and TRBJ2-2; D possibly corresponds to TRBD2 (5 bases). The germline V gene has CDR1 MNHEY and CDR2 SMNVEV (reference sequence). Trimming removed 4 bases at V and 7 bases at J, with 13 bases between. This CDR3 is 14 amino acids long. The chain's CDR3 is CASSYSAGVGELFF. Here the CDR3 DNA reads TGTGCCAGCAGTTACTCGGCCGGGGTCGGGGAGCTGTTTTTT.

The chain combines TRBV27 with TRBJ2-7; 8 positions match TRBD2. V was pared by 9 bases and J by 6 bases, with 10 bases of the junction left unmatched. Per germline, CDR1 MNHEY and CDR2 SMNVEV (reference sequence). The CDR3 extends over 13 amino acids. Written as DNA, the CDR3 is TGTGCCAGGCCGGGACTAGTCGACGGCGAGCAGTACTTC. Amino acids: CARPGLVDGEQYF.

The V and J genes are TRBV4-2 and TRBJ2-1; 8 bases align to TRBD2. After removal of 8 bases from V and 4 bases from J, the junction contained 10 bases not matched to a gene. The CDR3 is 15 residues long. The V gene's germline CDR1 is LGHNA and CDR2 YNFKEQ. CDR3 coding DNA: TGTGCCAGCGAGGCGGGAGGAGGGGCTTACAATGAGCAGTTCTTC. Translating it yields CASEAGGGAYNEQFF.

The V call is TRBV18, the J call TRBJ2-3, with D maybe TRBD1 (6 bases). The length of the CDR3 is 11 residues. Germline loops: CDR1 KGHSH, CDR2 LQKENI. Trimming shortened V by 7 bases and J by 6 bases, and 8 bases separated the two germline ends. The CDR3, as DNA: TGTGCCAGCTTTCAGGGGGATACGCAGTATTTT. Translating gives CASFQGDTQYF.

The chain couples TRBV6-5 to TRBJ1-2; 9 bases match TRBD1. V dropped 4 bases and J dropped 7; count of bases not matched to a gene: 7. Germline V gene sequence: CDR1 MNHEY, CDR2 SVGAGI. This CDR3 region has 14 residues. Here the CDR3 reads CASSSPGQGSGYTF. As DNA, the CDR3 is TGTGCCAGCAGTTCCCCGGGACAGGGTAGTGGCTACACCTTC.

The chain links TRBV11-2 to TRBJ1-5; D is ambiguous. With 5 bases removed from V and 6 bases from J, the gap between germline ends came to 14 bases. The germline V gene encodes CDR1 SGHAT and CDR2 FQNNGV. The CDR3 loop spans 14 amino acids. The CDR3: CASSPGPRGQPQHF. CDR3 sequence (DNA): TGTGCCAGCAGCCCGGGCCCCCGAGGTCAGCCCCAGCATTTT.

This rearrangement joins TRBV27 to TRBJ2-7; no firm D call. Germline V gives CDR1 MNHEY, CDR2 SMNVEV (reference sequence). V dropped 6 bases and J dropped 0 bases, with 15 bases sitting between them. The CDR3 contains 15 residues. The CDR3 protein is CASSPKGFRSYEQYF. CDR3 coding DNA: TGTGCCAGCAGCCCAAAAGGCTTTCGCTCCTACGAGCAGTACTTC.

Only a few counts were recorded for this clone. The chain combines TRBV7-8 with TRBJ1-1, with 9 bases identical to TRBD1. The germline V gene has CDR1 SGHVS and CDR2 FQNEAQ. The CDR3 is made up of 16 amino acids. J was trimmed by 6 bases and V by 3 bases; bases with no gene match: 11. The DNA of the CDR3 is TGTGCCAGCAGCTTCCGGGACAGGGCCCCGGTGGCTGAAGCTTTCTTT. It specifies CASSFRDRAPVAEAFF.

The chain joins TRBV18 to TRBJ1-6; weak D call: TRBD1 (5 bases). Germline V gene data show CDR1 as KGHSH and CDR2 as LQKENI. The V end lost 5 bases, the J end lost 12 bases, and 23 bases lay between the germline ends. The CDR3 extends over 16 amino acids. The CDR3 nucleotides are TGTGCCAGCTCATCCACAGGTGGGGGAGTGTCGGGACCCCTCCACTTT. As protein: CASSSTGGGVSGPLHF.

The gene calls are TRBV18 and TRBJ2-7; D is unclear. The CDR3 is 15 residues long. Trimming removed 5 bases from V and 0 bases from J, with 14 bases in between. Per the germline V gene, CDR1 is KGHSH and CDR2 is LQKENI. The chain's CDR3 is CASSSAEESSYEQYF. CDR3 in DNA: TGTGCCAGCTCATCAGCCGAGGAGTCCTCCTACGAGCAGTACTTC.

The CDR3 region has the DNA TGTGCCAGCAGCCAAGCTACAGGGACCGGGAGAAGACAAGAGACCCAGTACTTC. Translation gives CASSQATGTGRRQETQYF. This chain uses TRBV14 with TRBJ2-5; D may be TRBD1 or TRBD2 (6 bases each). CDR1 and CDR2 from the germline V gene are SGHDN and FVKESK. CDR3 length: 18 residues. Trimming took off 1 base at V and 2 bases at J, with 20 bases between the two ends.

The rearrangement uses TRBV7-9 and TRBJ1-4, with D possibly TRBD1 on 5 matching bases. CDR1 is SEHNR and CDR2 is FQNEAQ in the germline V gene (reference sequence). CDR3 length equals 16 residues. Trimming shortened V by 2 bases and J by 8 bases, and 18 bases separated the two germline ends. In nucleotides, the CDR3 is TGTGCCAGCAGCTTAAGCGGGACCCGGGGGGGAGAAAAACTGTTTTTT. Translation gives CASSLSGTRGGEKLFF.

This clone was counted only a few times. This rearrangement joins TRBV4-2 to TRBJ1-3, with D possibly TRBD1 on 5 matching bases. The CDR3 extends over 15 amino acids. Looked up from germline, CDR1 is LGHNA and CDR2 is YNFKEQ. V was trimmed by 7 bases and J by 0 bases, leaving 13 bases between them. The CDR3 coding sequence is TGTGCCAGCACCCAGGGAGGGTACTCTGGAAACACCATATATTTT. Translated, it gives CASTQGGYSGNTIYF.

CDR3 sequence reads: CASSELGDRTDTQYF. Here the CDR3 DNA reads TGCGCCAGCAGTGAGTTGGGGGACAGAACAGATACGCAGTATTTT. The rearrangement links TRBV10-2 to TRBJ2-3; 7 bases match TRBD1. Germline V gene data show CDR1 as WSHSY and CDR2 as SAAADI. Trimming took 1 base from V and 3 from J; bases not matched to a gene: 4. The CDR3 loop spans 15 amino acids.

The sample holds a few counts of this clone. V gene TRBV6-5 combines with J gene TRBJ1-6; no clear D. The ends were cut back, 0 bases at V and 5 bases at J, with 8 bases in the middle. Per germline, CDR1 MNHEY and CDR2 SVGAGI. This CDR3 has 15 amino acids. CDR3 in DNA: TGTGCCAGCAGTTACTCGCTCACGAATAATTCACCCCTCCACTTT. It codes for CASSYSLTNNSPLHF.

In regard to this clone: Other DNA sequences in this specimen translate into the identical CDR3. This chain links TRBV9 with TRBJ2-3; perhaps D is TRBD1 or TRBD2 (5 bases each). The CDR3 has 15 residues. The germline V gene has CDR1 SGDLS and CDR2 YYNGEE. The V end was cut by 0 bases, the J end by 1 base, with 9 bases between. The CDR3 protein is CASSVVGDGTDTQYF. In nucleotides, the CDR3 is TGTGCCAGCAGCGTAGTCGGGGACGGCACAGATACGCAGTATTTT.

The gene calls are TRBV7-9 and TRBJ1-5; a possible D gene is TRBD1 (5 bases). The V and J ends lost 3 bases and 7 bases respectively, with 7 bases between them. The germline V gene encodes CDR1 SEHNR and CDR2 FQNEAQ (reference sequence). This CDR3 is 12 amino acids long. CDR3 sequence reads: CASSLGTQPQHF. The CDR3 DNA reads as TGTGCCAGCAGCTTGGGGACCCAGCCCCAGCATTTT.

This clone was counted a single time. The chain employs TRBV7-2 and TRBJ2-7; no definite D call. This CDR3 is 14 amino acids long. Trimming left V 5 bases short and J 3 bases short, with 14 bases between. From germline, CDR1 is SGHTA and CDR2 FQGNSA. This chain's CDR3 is CASSRQGSSYEQYF. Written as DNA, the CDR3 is TGTGCCAGCAGCCGCCAAGGGTCTAGCTACGAGCAGTACTTC.

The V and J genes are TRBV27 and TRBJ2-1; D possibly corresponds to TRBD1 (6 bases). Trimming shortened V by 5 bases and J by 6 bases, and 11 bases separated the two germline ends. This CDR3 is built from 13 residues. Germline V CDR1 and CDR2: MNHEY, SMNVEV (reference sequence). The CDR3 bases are TGTGCCAGCAGTCTTCAGGGGTTCAATGAGCAGTTCTTC. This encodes CASSLQGFNEQFF.

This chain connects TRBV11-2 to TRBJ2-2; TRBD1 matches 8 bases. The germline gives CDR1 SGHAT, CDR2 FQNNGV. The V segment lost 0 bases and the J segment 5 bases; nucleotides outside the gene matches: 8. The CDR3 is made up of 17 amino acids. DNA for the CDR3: TGTGCCAGCAGCTTAGATTCGGACAGGGCATATACCGGGGAGCTGTTTTTT. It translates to CASSLDSDRAYTGELFF.

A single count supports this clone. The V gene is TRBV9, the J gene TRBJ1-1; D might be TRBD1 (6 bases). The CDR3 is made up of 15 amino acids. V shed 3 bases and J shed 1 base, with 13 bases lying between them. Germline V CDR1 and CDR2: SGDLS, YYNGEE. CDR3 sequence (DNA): TGTGCCAGCAGCGGATTCGGGACACCGAACACTGAAGCTTTCTTT. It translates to CASSGFGTPNTEAFF.

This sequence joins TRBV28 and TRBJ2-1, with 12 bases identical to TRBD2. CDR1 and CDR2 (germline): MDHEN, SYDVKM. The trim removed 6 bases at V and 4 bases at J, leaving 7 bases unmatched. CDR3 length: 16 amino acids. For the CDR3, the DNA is TGTGCCAGCAGGTCACTAGCGGGAGGCCTTTACAATGAGCAGTTCTTC. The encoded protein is CASRSLAGGLYNEQFF.

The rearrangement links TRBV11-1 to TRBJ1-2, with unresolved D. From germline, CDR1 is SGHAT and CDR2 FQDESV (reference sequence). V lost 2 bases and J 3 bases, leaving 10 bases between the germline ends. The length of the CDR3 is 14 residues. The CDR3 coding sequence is TGTGCCAGCAGCTTATCCCAGGAGCACTATGGCTACACCTTC. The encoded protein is CASSLSQEHYGYTF.

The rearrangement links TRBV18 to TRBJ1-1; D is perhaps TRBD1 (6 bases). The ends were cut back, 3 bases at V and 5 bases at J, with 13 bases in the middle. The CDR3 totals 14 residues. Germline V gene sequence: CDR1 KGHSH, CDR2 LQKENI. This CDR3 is CASSPQVGGTEAFF. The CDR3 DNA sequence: TGTGCCAGCTCACCCCAGGTAGGGGGAACTGAAGCTTTCTTT.

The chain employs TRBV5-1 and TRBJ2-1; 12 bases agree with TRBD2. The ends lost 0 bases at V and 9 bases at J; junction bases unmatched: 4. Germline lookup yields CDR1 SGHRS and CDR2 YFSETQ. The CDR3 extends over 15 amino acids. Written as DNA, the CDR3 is TGCGCCAGCAGCTTGGGACTAGCGGGAGAGGGTGAGCAGTTCTTC. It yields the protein CASSLGLAGEGEQFF.

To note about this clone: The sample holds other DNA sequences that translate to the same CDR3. CDR3 bases: TGTGCCAGCAGGGACAGGGTGGGGGATCAGCCCCAGCATTTT. Translated, it gives CASRDRVGDQPQHF. The chain couples TRBV6-6 to TRBJ1-5, with TRBD1 matching over 8 bases. There are 14 residues in the CDR3. CDR1 and CDR2 (germline): MNHNY, SVGAGI (reference sequence). V was pared by 6 bases and J by 5 bases, with 6 bases of the junction left unmatched.

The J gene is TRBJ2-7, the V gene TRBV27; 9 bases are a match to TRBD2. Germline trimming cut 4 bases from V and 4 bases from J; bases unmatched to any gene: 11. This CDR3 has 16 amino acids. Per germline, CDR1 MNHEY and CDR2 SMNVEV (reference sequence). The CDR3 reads CASSSPESGRLYEQYF. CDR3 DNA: TGTGCCAGCAGTTCCCCGGAAAGCGGGAGGCTGTACGAGCAGTACTTC.

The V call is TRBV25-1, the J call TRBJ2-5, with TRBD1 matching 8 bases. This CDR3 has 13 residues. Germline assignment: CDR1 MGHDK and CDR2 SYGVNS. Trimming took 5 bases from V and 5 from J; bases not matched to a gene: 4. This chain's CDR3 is CASSPRGRETQYF. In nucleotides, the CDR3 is TGTGCCAGCAGTCCCAGGGGGCGGGAGACCCAGTACTTC. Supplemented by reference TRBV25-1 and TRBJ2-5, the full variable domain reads EADIYQTPRYLVIGTGKKITLECSQTMGHDKMYWYQQDPGMELHLIHYSYGVNSTEKGDLSSESTVSRIRTEHFPLTLESARPSHTSQYLCASSPRGRETQYFGPGTRLLVL.

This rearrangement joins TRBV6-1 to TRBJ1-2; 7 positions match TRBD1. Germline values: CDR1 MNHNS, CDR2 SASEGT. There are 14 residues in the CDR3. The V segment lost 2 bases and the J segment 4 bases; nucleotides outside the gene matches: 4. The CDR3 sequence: CASSERTGTYGYTF. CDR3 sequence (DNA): TGTGCCAGCAGTGAACGGACAGGTACCTATGGCTACACCTTC.

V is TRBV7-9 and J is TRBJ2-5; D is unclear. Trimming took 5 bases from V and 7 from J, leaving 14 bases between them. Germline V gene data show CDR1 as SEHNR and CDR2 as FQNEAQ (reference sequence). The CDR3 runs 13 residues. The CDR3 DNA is TGTGCCAGCAGCCTTGACGCGTCCGGGACCCAGTACTTC. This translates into CASSLDASGTQYF.